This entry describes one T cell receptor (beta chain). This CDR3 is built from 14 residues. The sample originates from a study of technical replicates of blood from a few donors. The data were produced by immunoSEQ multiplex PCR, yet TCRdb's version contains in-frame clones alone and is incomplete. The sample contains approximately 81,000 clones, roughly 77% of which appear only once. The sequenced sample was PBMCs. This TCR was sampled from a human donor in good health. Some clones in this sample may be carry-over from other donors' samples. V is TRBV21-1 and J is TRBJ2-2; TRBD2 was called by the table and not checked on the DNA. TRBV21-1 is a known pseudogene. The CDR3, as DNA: TGTGCCAGCAGCAGCTCACTCGTCACCGGGGAGCTGTTTTTT. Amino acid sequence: CASSSSLVTGELFF.